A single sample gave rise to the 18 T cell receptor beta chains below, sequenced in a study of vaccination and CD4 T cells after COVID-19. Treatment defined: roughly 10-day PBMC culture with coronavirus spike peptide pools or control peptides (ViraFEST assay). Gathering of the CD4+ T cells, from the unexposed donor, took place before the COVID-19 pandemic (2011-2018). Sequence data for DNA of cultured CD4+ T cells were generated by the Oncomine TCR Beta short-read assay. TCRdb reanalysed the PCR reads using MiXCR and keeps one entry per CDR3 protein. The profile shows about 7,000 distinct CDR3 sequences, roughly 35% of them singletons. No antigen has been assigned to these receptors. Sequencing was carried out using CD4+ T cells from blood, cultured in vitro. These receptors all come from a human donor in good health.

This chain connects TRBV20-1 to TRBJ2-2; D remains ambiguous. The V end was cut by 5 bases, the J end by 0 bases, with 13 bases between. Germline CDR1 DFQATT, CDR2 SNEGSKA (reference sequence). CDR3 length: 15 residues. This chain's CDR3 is CSAADLSANTGELFF. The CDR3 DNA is TGCAGTGCTGCCGACTTAAGCGCGAACACCGGGGAGCTGTTTTTT.

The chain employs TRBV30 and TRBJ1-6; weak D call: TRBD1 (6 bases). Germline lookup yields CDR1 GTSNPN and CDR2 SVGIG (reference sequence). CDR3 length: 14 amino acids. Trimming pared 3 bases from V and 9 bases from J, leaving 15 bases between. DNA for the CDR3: TGTGCCTGGAGGGGGGGACATAAACTTTCACCCCTCCACTTT. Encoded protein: CAWRGGHKLSPLHF. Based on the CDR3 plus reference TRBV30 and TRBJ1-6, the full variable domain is SQTIHQWPATLVQPVGSPLSLECTVEGTSNPNLYWYRQAAGRGLQLLFYSVGIGQISSEVPQNLSASRPQDRQFILSSKKLLLSDSGFYLCAWRGGHKLSPLHFGNGTRLTVT.

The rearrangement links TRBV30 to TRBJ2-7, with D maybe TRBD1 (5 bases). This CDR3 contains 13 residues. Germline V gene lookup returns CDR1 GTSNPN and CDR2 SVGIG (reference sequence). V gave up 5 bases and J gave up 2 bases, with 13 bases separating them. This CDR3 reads CAWVRAGTYEQYF. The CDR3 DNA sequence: TGTGCCTGGGTACGGGCAGGGACCTACGAGCAGTACTTC.

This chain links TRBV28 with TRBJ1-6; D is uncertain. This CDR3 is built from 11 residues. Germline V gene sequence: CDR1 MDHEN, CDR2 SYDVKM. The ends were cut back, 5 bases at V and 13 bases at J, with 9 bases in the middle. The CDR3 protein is CASSVDHPLHF. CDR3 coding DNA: TGTGCCAGCAGTGTGGACCATCCCCTCCACTTT.

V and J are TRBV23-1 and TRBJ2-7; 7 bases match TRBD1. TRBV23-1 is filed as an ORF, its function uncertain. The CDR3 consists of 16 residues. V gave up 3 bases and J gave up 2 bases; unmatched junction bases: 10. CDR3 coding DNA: TGCGCCAGCAGTCACTTGGACCCGGGACAGCCCTACGAGCAGTACTTC. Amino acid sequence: CASSHLDPGQPYEQYF.

Written as DNA, the CDR3 is TGCAGCGTTGTAAGACGCCATGAGCAGTTCTTC. It encodes CSVVRRHEQFF. V gene TRBV29-1 combines with J gene TRBJ2-1; no firm D call. The CDR3 runs to 11 residues. CDR1 and CDR2 (germline): SQVTM, ANQGSEA. V was pared by 4 bases and J by 8 bases, with 9 bases between.

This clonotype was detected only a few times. This CDR3 is CSARGPLRLAPNNEQFF. CDR3 bases: TGCAGTGCTAGAGGCCCGCTACGACTAGCGCCCAACAATGAGCAGTTCTTC. This chain connects TRBV20-1 to TRBJ2-1, with 8 bases lining up with TRBD2. The CDR3 contains 17 residues. With V trimmed by 1 base and J by 5 bases, 13 bases remained unmatched. The germline V gene has CDR1 DFQATT and CDR2 SNEGSKA (reference sequence).

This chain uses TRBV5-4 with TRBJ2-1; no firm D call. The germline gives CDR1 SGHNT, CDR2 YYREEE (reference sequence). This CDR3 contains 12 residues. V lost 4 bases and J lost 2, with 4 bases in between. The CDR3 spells CASSAPYNEQFF. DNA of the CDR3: TGTGCCAGCAGCGCCCCCTACAATGAGCAGTTCTTC.

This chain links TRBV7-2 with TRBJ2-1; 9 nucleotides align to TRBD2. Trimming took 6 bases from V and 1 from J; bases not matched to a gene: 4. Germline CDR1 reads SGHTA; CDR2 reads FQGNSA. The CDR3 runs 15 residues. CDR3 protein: CASSPTSGSYNEQFF. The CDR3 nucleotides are TGTGCCAGCAGTCCTACTAGCGGGTCCTACAATGAGCAGTTCTTC.

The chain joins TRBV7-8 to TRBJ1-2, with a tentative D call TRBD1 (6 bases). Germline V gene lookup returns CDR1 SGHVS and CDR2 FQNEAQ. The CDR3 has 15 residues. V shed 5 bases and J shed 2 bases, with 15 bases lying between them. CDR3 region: CASSRQGRNNYGYTF. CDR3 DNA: TGTGCCAGCAGCCGCCAGGGGCGGAACAACTATGGCTACACCTTC.

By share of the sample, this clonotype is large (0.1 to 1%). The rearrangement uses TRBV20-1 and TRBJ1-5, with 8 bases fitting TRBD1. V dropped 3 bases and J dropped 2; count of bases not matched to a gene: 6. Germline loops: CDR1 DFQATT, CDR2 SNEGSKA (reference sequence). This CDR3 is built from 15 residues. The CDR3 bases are TGCAGTGCTAGGACCCGACAGGGGCGCAATCAGCCCCAGCATTTT. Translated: CSARTRQGRNQPQHF.

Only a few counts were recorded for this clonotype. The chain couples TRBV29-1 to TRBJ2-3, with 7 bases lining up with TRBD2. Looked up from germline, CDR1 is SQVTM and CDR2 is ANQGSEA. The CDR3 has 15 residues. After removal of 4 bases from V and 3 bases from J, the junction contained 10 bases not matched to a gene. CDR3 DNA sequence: TGCAGCGTTGCTGGGGGGGGGGTATCTACAGATACGCAGTATTTT. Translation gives CSVAGGGVSTDTQYF.

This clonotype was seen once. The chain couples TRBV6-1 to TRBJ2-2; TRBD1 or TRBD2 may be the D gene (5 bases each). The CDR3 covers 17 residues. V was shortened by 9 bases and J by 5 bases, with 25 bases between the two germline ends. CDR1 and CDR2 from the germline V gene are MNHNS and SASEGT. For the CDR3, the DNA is TGTGCCAGAGGGTCCCCGGGGCGGGTCTCGGGAACCGGGGAGCTGTTTTTT. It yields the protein CARGSPGRVSGTGELFF.

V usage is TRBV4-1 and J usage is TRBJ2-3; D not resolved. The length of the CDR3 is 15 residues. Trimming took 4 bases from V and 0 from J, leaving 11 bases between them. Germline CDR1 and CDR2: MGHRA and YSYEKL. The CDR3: CASSPQKSSTDTQYF. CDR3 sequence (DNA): TGCGCCAGCAGCCCTCAGAAATCTAGCACAGATACGCAGTATTTT.

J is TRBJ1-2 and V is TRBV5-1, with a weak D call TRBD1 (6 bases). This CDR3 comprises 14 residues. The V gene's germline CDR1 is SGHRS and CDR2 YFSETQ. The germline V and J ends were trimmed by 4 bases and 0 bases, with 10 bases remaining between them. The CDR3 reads CASSRDIANYGYTF. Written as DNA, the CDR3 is TGCGCCAGCAGCCGGGACATAGCTAACTATGGCTACACCTTC. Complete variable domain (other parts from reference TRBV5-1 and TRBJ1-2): KAGVTQTPRYLIKTRGQQVTLSCSPISGHRSVSWYQQTPGQGLQFLFEYFSETQRNKGNFPGRFSGRQFSNSRSEMNVSTLELGDSALYLCASSRDIANYGYTFGSGTRLTVV.

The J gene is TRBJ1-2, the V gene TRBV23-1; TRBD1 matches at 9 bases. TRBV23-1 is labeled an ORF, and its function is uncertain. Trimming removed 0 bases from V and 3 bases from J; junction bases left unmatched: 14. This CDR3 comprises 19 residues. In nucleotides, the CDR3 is TGCGCCAGCAGTCAATCAACAGGGGGCGCCCTAGGTGATCACTATGGCTACACCTTC. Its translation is CASSQSTGGALGDHYGYTF.

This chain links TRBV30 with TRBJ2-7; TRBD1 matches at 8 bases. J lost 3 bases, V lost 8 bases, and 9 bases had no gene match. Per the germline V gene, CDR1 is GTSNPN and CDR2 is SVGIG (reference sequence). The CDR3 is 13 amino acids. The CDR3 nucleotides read TGTGCCGGTCTGACAGGGGACCACTACGAGCAGTACTTC. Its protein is CAGLTGDHYEQYF.

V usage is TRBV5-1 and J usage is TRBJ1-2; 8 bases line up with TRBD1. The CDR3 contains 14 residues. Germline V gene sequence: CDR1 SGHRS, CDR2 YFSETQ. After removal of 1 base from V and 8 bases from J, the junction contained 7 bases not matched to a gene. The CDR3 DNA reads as TGCGCCAGCAGCTTGCAGGGGGCAACAGGAGGCTACACCTTC. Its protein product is CASSLQGATGGYTF.